This T cell receptor (beta chain) was documented in a study of blood T cells in healthy people across ages (dated by TCRdb to the mid-2010s). Background on the whole study: In model experiments, template switching captured about one uniquely barcoded TCR beta cDNA molecule for every two T cells. The study measured age-related changes in TCR beta repertoire diversity using deep sequencing normalized with unique cDNA molecular identifiers. Donors were grouped into four age groups: young (average roughly 16 years), middle-aged (39), aged (62) and long-lived (just over 80). Using the same blood draw, the study looked at two additional independent replicas of 1 million unique cDNA reads for two donors, one aged 18 to 29 and the other aged 80 or older. The full study reports these points: Estimates of total diversity based on one million sequenced T cells were considered lower bounds and underestimates. Since profiling was done on bulk unsorted PBMCs, naive and antigen-experienced compartments could not be conclusively compared. Because donor CMV infection status was unknown, age-related changes in expanded clonotypes were potentially confounded. The long-lived group showed more naive CD4+ T cells, fewer expanded clones and increased TCR diversity than the aged group, suggesting age selection. The percentage of naive T cells measured by flow cytometry correlated strongly with observed TCR beta diversity. As age increased, observed TCR beta diversity per million T cells dropped in a roughly linear way, and a significant reduction was already evident by age 40.

The CDR3 spans 13 residues, from the cysteine through the phenylalanine. The sequence is cut down to CDR3 DNA, 39 bases in frame from base 1. Trimming at the junction amounts to 4 bases on V and 5 bases on J, and the germline ends lie 15 bases apart. The germline V gene supplies CDR1 SQVTM and CDR2 ANQGSEA. This clonotype was detected a few times. Its antigen specificity is not known. No base quality values were provided; no much bigger clone lies one nucleotide off. Library construction relied on 5' RACE. The instrument given in TCRdb is Illumina HiSeq 2500. A second about 7 to 12 cycle PCR used a sample-barcoded 5' primer and a J-beta primer mix. Each TCR beta cDNA molecule received a unique molecular identifier from a template-switch 5' adaptor carrying 12 random nucleotides. At least 2.5 million CDR3-containing paired-end reads were obtained from each sample. First-strand cDNA synthesis was performed from all RNA using the Mint cDNA synthesis kit, with priming by a TRBC-specific oligonucleotide. All cDNA was treated with uracil-DNA glycosylase and then went through a first 18-cycle PCR with the universal primers M1SS and BC2_uni_R. The authors processed their data as follows. Normalization of each sample was performed by random selection of 1 million high-quality reads, each carrying a distinct molecular identifier. Instead of being binned into consensus sequences, reads with shared molecular identifiers were discarded. MiTCR, with a Q25 quality threshold and the strictest error-elimination algorithm, was used for CDR3 identification, clonotype clustering and error correction. A nonparametric unseen species model with Euler transformation was used to estimate a lower bound on total TCR beta diversity. Starting from the raw public reads, TCRdb applied fastp trimming at Q25, assembled clones with MiXCR and retained in-frame beta chains. CDR3 protein sequences are deduplicated, and each keeps its most common genes and DNA. V and J calls and clone size were set by TCRdb, not the authors. For this sample the table gives approximately 800,000 distinct CDR3 sequences, of which 20% to 25% were detected only once. The ten largest clones capture 3% to 4.5% of the sample.

Donors were 35 to 40 systemically healthy Caucasian individuals from Russia aged 6 to 90 years. Each donor gave about 9.7 milliliters of peripheral blood, drawn into EDTA-treated Vacutainer tubes. Ficoll-Paque density-gradient centrifugation was used to isolate PBMCs, with at least 7 million per sample. Trizol reagent was used to extract total RNA from the PBMCs, yielding at least 6 micrograms per sample. Naive CD45RAhigh/CD27high T cell percentages were measured by flow cytometry on a PBMC aliquot from every donor. The data were also submitted as part of a second study, on T cells of mothers and their children. Looking at the second paper: Nine systemically healthy Caucasian individuals, comprising three mothers and their six children, were included as donors. cDNA synthesis used all of the extracted RNA, with roughly 1.5 ug of RNA in each 15 ul reaction. Sample barcodes and 2-4 random nucleotides were added via the M1S primer in the second PCR. More than 9 million TCR beta CDR3 reads were obtained from each mother, and about 3 million reads were obtained from each child. In both related and unrelated pairs, thymic selection shapes the output of TCR recombination in a similar way, with inherited differences having only a minor effect. Normalized repertoire overlap was always slightly but never significantly higher in related than unrelated mother-child pairs. With a sensitivity of approximately 92 clones per million clonotypes, no persistent microchimeric T cell clones were detected. To look for features that set related mother-child pairs apart from unrelated individuals, the researchers ran deep NGS to compare the TCR beta repertoires of mothers and children. The mean age was about 38 +/- 4 years for the mothers and approximately 11 +/- 4 years for the children. After adapters were ligated using NEBNext reagents, the libraries underwent 100+100 nt paired-end sequencing on an Illumina HiSeq 2000. To prevent cross-contamination, the mother and child libraries were prepared one month apart and sequenced in separate runs. Each donor had between roughly 450,000 and 2,100,000 distinct TCR beta clonotypes identified. Naive TCR beta clonotypes were estimated from low-frequency clonotypes matched to each donor's FACS-determined naive share, without sorting.

Sample: blood. Recombination connected TRBV29-1 to TRBJ2-7, with no D gene named confidently. This TCR was sampled from a boy between 5 and 17 years old in good health. The DNA sequence is TGCAGCGTTGCGCTCCGGCAGGCTAACGAGCAGTACTTC. It translates to CSVALRQANEQYF.